Listed here are 9 T cell receptor beta chains from one sample, sequenced in a study of blood T cell repertoires in COVID-19. Profiled with immunoSEQ multiplex PCR; TCRdb holds only in-frame clones, not every one. The table records more than 200,000 clones, 85% to 90% of them present only once. The sample consisted of peripheral blood. These receptors originate from an elderly man with acute or convalescent COVID-19.

The V and J genes are TRBV9 and TRBJ2-7; D is possibly TRBD2 (6 bases). Germline CDR1 reads SGDLS; CDR2 reads YYNGEE. CDR3 length: 16 residues. Trimming pared 0 bases from V and 6 bases from J, leaving 19 bases between. For the CDR3, the DNA is TGTGCCAGCAGCGTAGCGGAGGGGCCCTGGGCGGGCGAGCAGTACTTC. Its translation is CASSVAEGPWAGEQYF. Full variable domain (outside the CDR3, taken from reference TRBV9 and TRBJ2-7): DSGVTQTPKHLITATGQRVTLRCSPRSGDLSVYWYQQSLDQGLQFLIQYYNGEERAKGNILERFSAQQFPDLHSELNLSSLELGDSALYFCASSVAEGPWAGEQYFGPGTRLTVT.

The J gene is TRBJ2-7, the V gene TRBV6-5, with 7 bases that match TRBD2. The junction had 2 bases not matched to a gene; V was cut back by 4 bases and J by 2 bases. The CDR3 totals 13 residues. The V gene's germline CDR1 is MNHEY and CDR2 SVGAGI. The CDR3 DNA reads TGTGCCAGCAGTTTCGGACTAGCCTACGAGCAGTACTTC. It codes for CASSFGLAYEQYF.

V gene TRBV9 combines with J gene TRBJ2-7; D may be TRBD1 (6 bases). This CDR3 spans 15 amino acids. CDR1 is SGDLS, CDR2 YYNGEE, per germline. Trimming took 0 bases from V and 6 from J, leaving 16 bases between them. Written as DNA, the CDR3 is TGTGCCAGCAGCGTAGCTGTGGGCACAGGGTCCGAGCAGTACTTC. Translated: CASSVAVGTGSEQYF.

The J gene is TRBJ2-5, the V gene TRBV29-1; D is unresolved. V was clipped by 4 bases and J by 0 bases, with 6 bases between them. Per the germline V gene, CDR1 is SQVTM and CDR2 is ANQGSEA. The CDR3 loop spans 12 amino acids. This chain's CDR3 is CSVGRNQETQYF. The DNA for the CDR3 is TGCAGCGTTGGGCGGAACCAAGAGACCCAGTACTTC.

This chain uses TRBV9 with TRBJ1-6; 7 bases match TRBD1. The CDR3 spans 14 residues. CDR1 SGDLS and CDR2 YYNGEE come from the germline V gene. J was trimmed by 5 bases and V by 2 bases; bases with no gene match: 1. CDR3 sequence (DNA): TGTGCCAGCAGCGTCGGACAGGATAATTCACCCCTCCACTTT. Protein: CASSVGQDNSPLHF.

The chain links TRBV28 to TRBJ2-7; 13 bases fit TRBD2. Germline-derived CDR1 and CDR2 are MDHEN and SYDVKM. V gave up 4 bases and J gave up 2 bases; unmatched junction bases: 11. The CDR3 has 18 amino acids. The CDR3 region is CASSWVGTSGTAAYEQYF. The CDR3 DNA reads as TGTGCCAGCAGTTGGGTGGGGACTAGCGGGACTGCAGCCTACGAGCAGTACTTC. The full variable domain, completed using reference TRBV28 and TRBJ2-7, is DVKVTQSSRYLVKRTGEKVFLECVQDMDHENMFWYRQDPGLGLRLIYFSYDVKMKEKGDIPEGYSVSREKKERFSLILESASTNQTSMYLCASSWVGTSGTAAYEQYFGPGTRLTVT.

V usage is TRBV7-8 and J usage is TRBJ2-5; 13 bases line up with TRBD2. CDR1 is SGHVS and CDR2 is FQNEAQ in the germline V gene. V lost 5 bases to trimming and J lost 5 bases; unmatched junction nucleotides: 5. This CDR3 region has 15 residues. The CDR3, as DNA: TGTGCCAGCAGCCCCCTGACTAGCGGGAGGGAGACCCAGTACTTC. As protein: CASSPLTSGRETQYF.

The table lists this clone with a count of one. The rearrangement joins TRBV7-9 to TRBJ2-3; TRBD2 matches 10 bases. The CDR3 runs to 17 residues. The junction had 8 bases not matched to a gene; V was cut back by 3 bases and J by 2 bases. Germline V gives CDR1 SEHNR, CDR2 FQNEAQ (reference sequence). The CDR3 loop is CASSFRQAGGFTDTQYF. CDR3 sequence (DNA): TGTGCCAGCAGCTTCCGACAAGCGGGAGGGTTCACAGATACGCAGTATTTT.

The genes are TRBV7-2 and TRBJ2-1, with 8 nucleotides matching TRBD2. Germline lookup yields CDR1 SGHTA and CDR2 FQGNSA. With 0 bases clipped from V and 4 bases from J, the junction kept 5 bases outside the gene matches. CDR3 length: 16 residues. In nucleotides, the CDR3 is TGTGCCAGCAGCTTAGCGGTTGGCGGGGGGTACAATGAGCAGTTCTTC. Protein sequence: CASSLAVGGGYNEQFF.